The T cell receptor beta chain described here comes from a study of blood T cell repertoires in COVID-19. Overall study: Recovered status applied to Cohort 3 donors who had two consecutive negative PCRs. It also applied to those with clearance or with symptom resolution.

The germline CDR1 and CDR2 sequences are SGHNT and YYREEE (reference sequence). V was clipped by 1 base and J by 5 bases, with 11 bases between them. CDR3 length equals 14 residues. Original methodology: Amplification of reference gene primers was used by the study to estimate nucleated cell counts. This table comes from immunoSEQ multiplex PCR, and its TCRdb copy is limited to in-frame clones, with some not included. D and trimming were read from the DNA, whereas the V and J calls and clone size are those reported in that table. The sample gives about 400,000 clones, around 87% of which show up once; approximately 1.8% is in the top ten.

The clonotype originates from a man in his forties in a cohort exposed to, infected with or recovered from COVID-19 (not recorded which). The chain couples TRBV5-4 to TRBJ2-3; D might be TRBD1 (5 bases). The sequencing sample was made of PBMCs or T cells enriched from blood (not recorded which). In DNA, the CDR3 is TGTGCCAGCAGCTTGAGGGGATGGGAAGATACGCAGTATTTT. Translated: CASSLRGWEDTQYF.